Listed below are T cell receptor beta chains from one sample, sequenced in a study of blood T cell repertoires in COVID-19. Sequenced by immunoSEQ multiplex PCR; TCRdb stores in-frame clones only, minus some. The sample has some 210,000 clones, 65% to 85% seen once; the top ten hold approximately 4.3%. Sequenced: PBMCs or T cells enriched from blood (not recorded which). These receptors were collected from a man aged 30 to 45 with acute COVID-19. Each CDR3 is given with its conserved first and last residue. The D gene is left open where the match is weak. The size entry is marked missing in some rows and otherwise reads once, few, many or a size class.

d_call,j_call,clone_size,cdr3_length,v_call,cdr3_nt,cdr3_aa
TRBD1,TRBJ1-1,NA,13,TRBV9,TGTGCCAGCAGCGTAGTAACAGGGGCAGAAGCTTTCTTT,CASSVVTGAEAFF
NA,TRBJ1-1,few,10,TRBV29-1,TGCAGCGTGGGAGGGACTGAAGCTTTCTTT,CSVGGTEAFF
TRBD1,TRBJ2-6,NA,16,TRBV7-6,TGTGCCAGCAGCTTGGGACAGGGTGGCGGGGCCAACGTCCTGACTTTC,CASSLGQGGGANVLTF
NA,TRBJ1-5,NA,15,TRBV18,TGTGCCAGCTCACCGGGGGCAGGGGAGATTCAGCCCCAGCATTTT,CASSPGAGEIQPQHF
NA,TRBJ2-5,NA,16,TRBV7-2,TGTGCCAGCAGCTTACAGGCGGGGGCCGTAAAAGAGACCCAGTACTTC,CASSLQAGAVKETQYF
NA,TRBJ2-7,once,15,TRBV11-2,TGTGCCAGCAGTCCCCGGGGGGCCCCCTCCTACGAGCAGTACTTC,CASSPRGAPSYEQYF
TRBD1,TRBJ1-2,NA,11,TRBV29-1,TGCAGCGCCGACAGGGGGGCGTCCATCATCTTC,CSADRGASIIF
TRBD1,TRBJ1-4,NA,14,TRBV28,TGTGCCAGCAGGTCACAGGGGGCCCGGGAAAAACTGTTTTTT,CASRSQGAREKLFF
NA,TRBJ1-2,NA,14,TRBV6-5,TGTGCCAGCAGTTACTCGTCAGGGAACTATGGCTACACCTTC,CASSYSSGNYGYTF
TRBD1,TRBJ2-7,NA,14,TRBV5-4,TGTGCCAGCAGCCCGGGACAGGGGGCTTACGAGCAGTACTTC,CASSPGQGAYEQYF